This is a list of T cell receptor beta chains from one sample in a study of T cells after yellow fever vaccination. TCRdb recomputed calls from the 5' RACE reads with MiXCR, one row per CDR3 protein. The sample lists about 510,000 distinct CDR3 sequences; 20% to 25% were seen once. Sequencing was performed on PBMCs, taken 20 to 25 days after the first yellow fever vaccination. Receptors were obtained from a man aged 18 to 30 who received the YFV17D yellow fever vaccine. CDR3s include the opening cysteine and the closing phenylalanine or tryptophan. Each record gives: CDR3 protein, CDR3 DNA, J gene, V gene, clone size, D gene. A D gene is named only where the DNA matches it firmly. Clone size, where shown, is once, few, many, or a class for clones that have expanded.

CDR3aa: CASSLAGTVKETQYF
CDR3nt: TGTGCCAGCAGCTTAGCCGGGACAGTTAAAGAGACCCAGTACTTC
j_gene: TRBJ2-5
v_gene: TRBV7-2
abundance: few
d_gene: TRBD1

CDR3aa: CASAPGTSQETQYF
CDR3nt: TGTGCCAGCGCTCCGGGGACCTCCCAAGAGACCCAGTACTTC
j_gene: TRBJ2-5
v_gene: TRBV5-5
abundance: few
d_gene: .

CDR3aa: CASSFGGSVLTEAFF
CDR3nt: TGTGCCAGCAGTTTCGGAGGCTCGGTTTTGACTGAAGCTTTCTTT
j_gene: TRBJ1-1
v_gene: TRBV12-3/TRBV12-4
abundance: few
d_gene: .

CDR3aa: CASSPKTGGFRTEAFF
CDR3nt: TGTGCCAGCTCCCCTAAGACGGGGGGCTTTCGGACTGAAGCTTTCTTT
j_gene: TRBJ1-1
v_gene: TRBV18
abundance: .
d_gene: .

CDR3aa: CASRHPGGAYTF
CDR3nt: TGTGCCAGCAGGCACCCTGGGGGAGCGTACACCTTC
j_gene: TRBJ1-2
v_gene: TRBV3-1
abundance: few
d_gene: .

CDR3aa: CAIRGLVQGHGTGELFF
CDR3nt: TGTGCCATCAGGGGCCTCGTCCAAGGACACGGCACCGGGGAGCTGTTTTTT
j_gene: TRBJ2-2
v_gene: TRBV10-3
abundance: few
d_gene: .

CDR3aa: CASSDQMGQPATNEKLFF
CDR3nt: TGTGCCAGCAGCGATCAAATGGGACAGCCTGCAACTAATGAAAAACTGTTTTTT
j_gene: TRBJ1-4
v_gene: TRBV9
abundance: few
d_gene: TRBD1

CDR3aa: CASSSKAYPRLEDTQYF
CDR3nt: TGTGCCAGCAGCTCTAAGGCGTACCCCAGGTTAGAAGATACGCAGTATTTT
j_gene: TRBJ2-3
v_gene: TRBV7-2
abundance: few
d_gene: .

CDR3aa: CSAQTGDGEKLFF
CDR3nt: TGCAGTGCGCAGACAGGGGATGGTGAAAAACTGTTTTTT
j_gene: TRBJ1-4
v_gene: TRBV20-1
abundance: .
d_gene: TRBD1

CDR3aa: CASRLQGAGETQYF
CDR3nt: TGTGCCAGCAGGTTACAGGGGGCGGGAGAGACCCAGTACTTC
j_gene: TRBJ2-5
v_gene: TRBV12-3/TRBV12-4
abundance: few
d_gene: TRBD1

CDR3aa: CASSLDSGGASRYF
CDR3nt: TGTGCCAGCAGCTTAGACAGCGGGGGGGCGAGTCGGTACTTC
j_gene: TRBJ2-4
v_gene: TRBV11-2
abundance: few
d_gene: TRBD2

CDR3aa: CASSFRGVDTQYF
CDR3nt: TGTGCCAGCAGTTTTCGAGGGGTAGATACGCAGTATTTT
j_gene: TRBJ2-3
v_gene: TRBV7-2
abundance: .
d_gene: .

CDR3aa: CASSLMRTANYGYTF
CDR3nt: TGTGCCAGCAGCTTAATGCGGACAGCTAACTATGGCTACACCTTC
j_gene: TRBJ1-2
v_gene: TRBV11-2
abundance: few
d_gene: .

CDR3aa: CASSPIADRGHGYTF
CDR3nt: TGTGCCAGCAGCCCAATAGCGGACAGGGGACATGGCTACACCTTC
j_gene: TRBJ1-2
v_gene: TRBV7-2
abundance: few
d_gene: TRBD1

CDR3aa: CASSPPSTEAFF
CDR3nt: TGTGCCAGCAGCCCTCCCAGCACTGAAGCTTTCTTT
j_gene: TRBJ1-1
v_gene: TRBV7-2
abundance: few
d_gene: .

CDR3aa: CASSHRLAGIYNEQFF
CDR3nt: TGTGCCAGCAGCCACCGACTAGCGGGGATATACAATGAGCAGTTCTTC
j_gene: TRBJ2-1
v_gene: TRBV9
abundance: few
d_gene: TRBD2

CDR3aa: CSGLKGAGNTIYF
CDR3nt: TGCAGTGGGCTCAAAGGGGCCGGAAACACCATATATTTT
j_gene: TRBJ1-3
v_gene: TRBV20-1
abundance: .
d_gene: .

CDR3aa: CASSSPDRGDNYGYTF
CDR3nt: TGTGCCAGCAGCTCCCCTGACAGGGGAGATAACTATGGCTACACCTTC
j_gene: TRBJ1-2
v_gene: TRBV7-9
abundance: .
d_gene: TRBD1

CDR3aa: CASSLGLTGSDSNQPQHF
CDR3nt: TGTGCCAGCAGCTTAGGACTCACAGGTTCTGATAGCAATCAGCCCCAGCATTTT
j_gene: TRBJ1-5
v_gene: TRBV7-9
abundance: .
d_gene: .

CDR3aa: CASSQEGGLGYEQYF
CDR3nt: TGTGCCAGCAGCCAAGAGGGAGGACTGGGGTACGAGCAGTACTTC
j_gene: TRBJ2-7
v_gene: TRBV14
abundance: .
d_gene: .

CDR3aa: CASRMTSSTDTQYF
CDR3nt: TGTGCCAGCAGAATGACTAGTAGCACAGATACGCAGTATTTT
j_gene: TRBJ2-3
v_gene: TRBV6-1
abundance: few
d_gene: .

CDR3aa: CASSYPGKAEAFF
CDR3nt: TGTGCCAGCAGTTATCCAGGGAAGGCTGAAGCTTTCTTT
j_gene: TRBJ1-1
v_gene: TRBV6-2/TRBV6-3
abundance: .
d_gene: .

CDR3aa: CASSETGTGNTIYF
CDR3nt: TGCGCCAGCAGCGAGACCGGAACTGGAAACACCATATATTTT
j_gene: TRBJ1-3
v_gene: TRBV5-1
abundance: .
d_gene: .

CDR3aa: CASKHRDRGHTEAFF
CDR3nt: TGCGCCAGCAAACACCGGGACAGGGGGCACACTGAAGCTTTCTTT
j_gene: TRBJ1-1
v_gene: TRBV23-1
abundance: once
d_gene: TRBD1

CDR3aa: CAISFFIGGGTSTDTQYF
CDR3nt: TGTGCCATCAGTTTTTTTATTGGCGGGGGAACGAGCACAGATACGCAGTATTTT
j_gene: TRBJ2-3
v_gene: TRBV2
abundance: .
d_gene: TRBD2

CDR3aa: CATSEATDDNSPLHF
CDR3nt: TGTGCCACCAGTGAGGCGACAGACGATAATTCACCCCTCCACTTT
j_gene: TRBJ1-6
v_gene: TRBV24-1
abundance: .
d_gene: .

CDR3aa: CSARGTGGPYGYTF
CDR3nt: TGCAGTGCTAGAGGGACAGGGGGGCCCTATGGCTACACCTTC
j_gene: TRBJ1-2
v_gene: TRBV20-1
abundance: .
d_gene: TRBD1

CDR3aa: CSAREGFGGGQPQHF
CDR3nt: TGCAGTGCTAGAGAGGGGTTTGGGGGAGGACAGCCCCAGCATTTT
j_gene: TRBJ1-5
v_gene: TRBV20-1
abundance: .
d_gene: .

CDR3aa: CASSPVTGSGNTIYF
CDR3nt: TGTGCCAGCAGTCCCGTTACAGGATCGGGAAACACCATATATTTT
j_gene: TRBJ1-3
v_gene: TRBV7-6
abundance: .
d_gene: .

CDR3aa: CASSLSPAGIQYF
CDR3nt: TGCGCCAGCAGCTTAAGCCCCGCGGGCATTCAGTACTTC
j_gene: TRBJ2-4
v_gene: TRBV5-1
abundance: few
d_gene: .

CDR3aa: CASSLELAGGFAETQYF
CDR3nt: TGTGCCAGCAGCTTAGAACTAGCGGGGGGATTCGCGGAGACCCAGTACTTC
j_gene: TRBJ2-5
v_gene: TRBV11-2
abundance: few
d_gene: TRBD2

CDR3aa: CASSQDNSQPQHF
CDR3nt: TGCGCCAGCAGCCAAGATAACAGTCAGCCCCAGCATTTT
j_gene: TRBJ1-5
v_gene: TRBV4-3
abundance: .
d_gene: .

CDR3aa: CASRPGTVLYEQYF
CDR3nt: TGTGCCAGCAGACCCGGGACAGTTCTCTACGAGCAGTACTTC
j_gene: TRBJ2-7
v_gene: TRBV6-2/TRBV6-3
abundance: .
d_gene: TRBD1

CDR3aa: CASNPTGEKLFF
CDR3nt: TGTGCCAGCAACCCAACGGGAGAAAAACTGTTTTTT
j_gene: TRBJ1-4
v_gene: TRBV7-9
abundance: .
d_gene: .

CDR3aa: CASLPRDRTDTQYF
CDR3nt: TGTGCCAGCCTTCCGAGGGACCGCACAGATACGCAGTATTTT
j_gene: TRBJ2-3
v_gene: TRBV12-3/TRBV12-4
abundance: few
d_gene: .

CDR3aa: CATKGPRGKNIQYF
CDR3nt: TGTGCCACCAAGGGACCCCGGGGCAAAAACATTCAGTACTTC
j_gene: TRBJ2-4
v_gene: TRBV27
abundance: few
d_gene: .

CDR3aa: CASSLTMGLETQYF
CDR3nt: TGTGCCAGCAGCTTGACAATGGGGTTAGAGACCCAGTACTTC
j_gene: TRBJ2-5
v_gene: TRBV7-2
abundance: few
d_gene: .

CDR3aa: CASSFGRTYGYTF
CDR3nt: TGTGCCAGCAGTTTTGGACGCACCTATGGCTACACCTTC
j_gene: TRBJ1-2
v_gene: TRBV12-3/TRBV12-4
abundance: .
d_gene: .

CDR3aa: CASSYSLPSGRITDTQYF
CDR3nt: TGTGCCAGCAGTTACTCGCTTCCTAGCGGGAGGATCACAGATACGCAGTATTTT
j_gene: TRBJ2-3
v_gene: TRBV6-5
abundance: few
d_gene: TRBD2

CDR3aa: CASSRDSQGYQPQHF
CDR3nt: TGTGCCAGCAGCCGCGACAGCCAGGGATATCAGCCCCAGCATTTT
j_gene: TRBJ1-5
v_gene: TRBV7-2
abundance: few
d_gene: .

CDR3aa: CASSIGDGNYGYTF
CDR3nt: TGCGCCAGCAGCATCGGGGACGGGAACTATGGCTACACCTTC
j_gene: TRBJ1-2
v_gene: TRBV5-1
abundance: few
d_gene: .

CDR3aa: CASSLEFRGYTF
CDR3nt: TGTGCCAGCAGCTTAGAATTCCGCGGCTACACCTTC
j_gene: TRBJ1-2
v_gene: TRBV11-2
abundance: .
d_gene: .

CDR3aa: CASSQDGNRGWGNTGELFF
CDR3nt: TGTGCCAGCAGCCAAGATGGGAACAGGGGGTGGGGGAACACCGGGGAGCTGTTTTTT
j_gene: TRBJ2-2
v_gene: TRBV4-2
abundance: few
d_gene: TRBD1

CDR3aa: CASGGVEKGLLKETQYF
CDR3nt: TGTGCCAGCGGTGGGGTTGAAAAGGGGCTACTGAAAGAGACCCAGTACTTC
j_gene: TRBJ2-5
v_gene: TRBV11-2
abundance: few
d_gene: .

CDR3aa: CASSPNWDSLQYF
CDR3nt: TGCGCCAGCAGCCCGAACTGGGACAGCCTGCAGTACTTC
j_gene: TRBJ2-7
v_gene: TRBV4-3
abundance: .
d_gene: TRBD1

CDR3aa: CSGARTGNTEAFF
CDR3nt: TGCAGTGGTGCGCGGACGGGGAACACTGAAGCTTTCTTT
j_gene: TRBJ1-1
v_gene: TRBV20-1
abundance: few
d_gene: .

CDR3aa: CAWSSERSDGYTF
CDR3nt: TGTGCCTGGAGTTCGGAGAGATCGGATGGCTACACCTTC
j_gene: TRBJ1-2
v_gene: TRBV30
abundance: few
d_gene: .

CDR3aa: CASSFTAAYNEQFF
CDR3nt: TGTGCCAGCAGTTTCACGGCAGCCTACAATGAGCAGTTCTTC
j_gene: TRBJ2-1
v_gene: TRBV12-3/TRBV12-4
abundance: .
d_gene: .

CDR3aa: CASSEGLAGPTDTQYF
CDR3nt: TGCGCCAGCAGCGAGGGACTAGCGGGGCCCACAGATACGCAGTATTTT
j_gene: TRBJ2-3
v_gene: TRBV5-1
abundance: many
d_gene: TRBD2

CDR3aa: CASTWAGVNTEAFF
CDR3nt: TGTGCCAGTACATGGGCAGGGGTGAACACTGAAGCTTTCTTT
j_gene: TRBJ1-1
v_gene: TRBV5-6
abundance: few
d_gene: .

CDR3aa: CASLSGPTGELFF
CDR3nt: TGTGCCAGCCTCTCCGGACCCACCGGGGAGCTGTTTTTT
j_gene: TRBJ2-2
v_gene: TRBV28
abundance: .
d_gene: .

CDR3aa: CSVGRDNNYGYTF
CDR3nt: TGCAGCGTTGGACGGGACAACAACTATGGCTACACCTTC
j_gene: TRBJ1-2
v_gene: TRBV29-1
abundance: few
d_gene: .

CDR3aa: CASSPHWRGNQPQHF
CDR3nt: TGCGCCAGCAGCCCGCACTGGAGGGGCAATCAGCCCCAGCATTTT
j_gene: TRBJ1-5
v_gene: TRBV4-3
abundance: few
d_gene: .